A single sample gave rise to the 4 T cell receptor beta chains below, sequenced in a study of T-cell memory formation after mild COVID-19. TCRdb re-analysed the 5' RACE reads in MiXCR, keeping a single row per CDR3 protein. The sample consists of approximately 300,000 distinct CDR3 sequences, 15% of them appearing once. The sample was PBMCs or a T cell subset sorted from them (not recorded which). Receptor source: a man aged 18 to 30 who had mild COVID-19 (a few samples of this study predate the infection). Cell type and time point are not known.

The sample holds a few counts of this clonotype. This sequence joins TRBV5-6 and TRBJ2-5; 7 bases fit TRBD2. The germline CDR1 and CDR2 sequences are SGHDT and YYEEEE. This CDR3 has 14 amino acids. J gave up 2 bases and V 4 bases, and 5 bases lay outside the gene matches. CDR3 in amino acids: CASSKRDSQETQYF. The CDR3 nucleotides read TGTGCCAGCAGCAAGCGGGATTCGCAAGAGACCCAGTACTTC.

The sample holds a few counts of this clonotype. The chain combines TRBV7-8 with TRBJ2-1, with D perhaps matching TRBD2 (5 bases). There are 17 residues in the CDR3. V was trimmed by 2 bases and J by 2 bases, leaving 16 bases between them. Germline CDR1 is SGHVS and CDR2 is FQNEAQ. The CDR3 reads CASSLPRRGSPYNEQFF. CDR3 nucleotides: TGTGCCAGCAGCTTACCGCGTCGAGGGAGCCCCTACAATGAGCAGTTCTTC.

The sample holds a few counts of this clonotype. In DNA, the CDR3 is TGTGCCAGCAGTTACTTCGGACAGGGGGCTAGTGGCTACACCTTC. It encodes CASSYFGQGASGYTF. The V call is TRBV6-6, the J call TRBJ1-2; 11 bases agree with TRBD1. V trimming: 1 base; J trimming: 7 bases; junction bases outside the gene matches: 5. This CDR3 has 15 residues. CDR1 is MNHNY and CDR2 is SVGAGI in the germline V gene (reference sequence).

In its sample, this clonotype was seen many times. The CDR3, as DNA: TGTGCCAGCAGCCCTAGCGGGTCCTGGGAGACCCAGTACTTC. Translation: CASSPSGSWETQYF. This sequence joins TRBV7-3 and TRBJ2-5; TRBD2 matches at 8 bases. The germline V gene encodes CDR1 SGHTA and CDR2 FQGTGA. J was trimmed by 5 bases and V by 5 bases; bases with no gene match: 7. The CDR3 is made up of 14 amino acids.